The entry that follows covers one TCR beta chain sequence. Germline V lookup: CDR1 SGHDN, CDR2 FVKESK. The CDR3 runs 16 residues. V lost 4 bases, J lost 9 bases, and 25 bases lay in between. This entry belongs to a study of blood T cell repertoires in COVID-19. Study details: Acute and convalescent COVID-19 samples came from the United States, Italy and Spain.

In the original processing: Amplifying reference gene primers gave estimates of nucleated cell counts. TCRdb's table, derived via immunoSEQ multiplex PCR, lists solely in-frame clones and lacks some. From that table come the V and J calls and clone size; the DNA was used to work out D and trimming. The data contain around 94,000 clones, 65% to 90% of them singletons. Sequencing used peripheral blood. The V gene is TRBV14, the J gene TRBJ2-7; D may be TRBD2 (6 bases). The receptor comes from a man at least 80 years old with acute or convalescent COVID-19. The CDR3 DNA is TGTGCCAGCAGCCCCCGGGGGATAGCGCCTCTTGGTTCGCAGTACTTC. This codes for CASSPRGIAPLGSQYF.